The present entry profiles one TCR beta chain with its context. The antigen is undetermined. The source of the sample is a study of shared clonotypes between healthy human individuals. Whole-study results and caveats: The four-donor shared clonotypes exceeded non-shared clonotypes in generation probability, with non-shared ones scoring lower.

The germline V gene has CDR1 SGDLS and CDR2 YYNGEE. This CDR3 has 16 residues. V dropped 3 bases and J dropped 2; count of bases not matched to a gene: 5. All donors were Caucasian adults living in Nashville, Tennessee. Genomic DNA of every subset was divided equally among multiple immunoSEQ plates. Libraries were prepared by immunoSEQ multiplex PCR; TCRdb keeps only in-frame clonotypes and omits some of them. The top ten clones hold approximately 0.41% of a sample with about 2.5 million clones, around 93% of them seen once. This TCR came from a man younger than 35 in good health. Some clones in this sample may be carry-over from other donors' samples. The chain has TRBV9 and TRBJ2-3; 11 bases agree with TRBD2. The sequenced material came from naive CD4+ T cells from PBMCs. Stated subset: CD45RA+ positively selected. CDR3 DNA sequence: TGTGCCAGCAGCGCGTTAGCGGGAGGGGACACAGATACGCAGTATTTT. Protein product: CASSALAGGDTDTQYF.